The 2 T cell receptor beta chains presented below share a single source sample, sequenced in a study of CD8 T cells in Susac syndrome. An input of roughly 0.45 to 1 ug of RNA was subjected to reverse transcription using random hexamers. Each CDR3 protein is one row after TCRdb ran MiXCR on the immunoSEQ multiplex PCR reads. The repertoire includes 170,000 or so distinct CDR3 sequences, more than 95% of them detected once, and approximately 0.12% sits in the top ten. Sequenced sample: CD4+ T cells from PBMCs. The receptors were gathered from a human donor with Susac syndrome.

The gene calls are TRBV30 and TRBJ1-2; 8 positions agree with TRBD1. This CDR3 is built from 13 residues. V gave up 3 bases and J gave up 6 bases; unmatched junction bases: 6. Per germline, CDR1 GTSNPN and CDR2 SVGIG (reference sequence). As DNA, the CDR3 is TGTGCCTGGAGGTTTAGCAGGGGGCATGGCTACACCTTC. This sequence encodes CAWRFSRGHGYTF.

The chain employs TRBV20-1 and TRBJ1-2, with D maybe TRBD1 (5 bases). In germline, CDR1 is DFQATT, CDR2 SNEGSKA (reference sequence). The CDR3 extends over 15 amino acids. V lost 0 bases and J 3 bases, leaving 14 bases between the germline ends. The DNA of the CDR3 is TGCAGTGCTAGAGATGTGAGATGGGGGGACTATGGCTACACCTTC. Its protein is CSARDVRWGDYGYTF.